A single sample is the source of the 21 T cell receptor beta chains below, sequenced in a study of cytomegalovirus exposure and HLA in healthy donors. The PCR ran on 60 Vbeta and 13 Jbeta primers. This table comes from immunoSEQ multiplex PCR, and its TCRdb copy is limited to in-frame clones, with some not included. The sample has about 150,000 clones; about 80% are singletons. Sequencing was carried out using PBMCs. These receptors were taken from a woman aged 35 to 49 in good health and CMV-seronegative.

The chain couples TRBV30 to TRBJ2-4, with TRBD1 identical over 8 bases. The trim removed 2 bases at V and 0 bases at J, leaving 3 bases unmatched. This CDR3 region has 15 residues. The germline gives CDR1 GTSNPN, CDR2 SVGIG (reference sequence). The CDR3 nucleotides read TGTGCCTGGAGTACAGGGGGAGTAGCCAAAAACATTCAGTACTTC. This codes for CAWSTGGVAKNIQYF.

This chain links TRBV2 with TRBJ2-7; TRBD1 matches 8 bases. The V gene's germline CDR1 is SNHLY and CDR2 FYNNEI. The J segment lost 0 bases and the V segment lost 8 bases, leaving 6 bases of the junction unmatched. CDR3 length equals 14 residues. The CDR3 nucleotides are TGTGCCAGCGACGGGACAGGCGACTCCTACGAGCAGTACTTC. Translating gives CASDGTGDSYEQYF. The variable domain in full, with the rest retrieved from reference TRBV2 and TRBJ2-7, is EPEVTQTPSHQVTQMGQEVILRCVPISNHLYFYWYRQILGQKVEFLVSFYNNEISEKSEIFDDQFSVERPDGSNFTLKIRSTKLEDSAMYFCASDGTGDSYEQYFGPGTRLTVT.

The genes are TRBV6-8 and TRBJ2-2; TRBD2 aligns across 7 bases. Germline CDR1 MNHGY, CDR2 SAAAGT. The ends lost 8 bases at V and 8 bases at J; junction bases unmatched: 5. The CDR3 runs 12 residues. As DNA, the CDR3 is TGTGCCAGCGGGAGGGAGGTGGGGGAGCTGTTTTTT. It yields the protein CASGREVGELFF.

The chain employs TRBV14 and TRBJ2-5; D gene unclear. The CDR3 contains 13 residues. The germline V and J ends were trimmed by 0 bases and 4 bases, with 6 bases remaining between them. Germline CDR1 is SGHDN and CDR2 is FVKESK. CDR3 bases: TGTGCCAGCAGCCAAGATCTTCGAGAGACCCAGTACTTC. Residues: CASSQDLRETQYF.

The J gene is TRBJ2-7, the V gene TRBV7-3, with 8 bases fitting TRBD1. Germline V gene lookup returns CDR1 SGHTA and CDR2 FQGTGA. CDR3 length equals 14 residues. Unmatched junction bases numbered 10, after V lost 5 bases and J lost 7 bases. CDR3 sequence reads: CASSPGTGSFEQYF. The CDR3 DNA reads as TGTGCCAGCAGCCCCGGGACAGGATCTTTTGAGCAGTACTTC.

This clone was observed once. The chain employs TRBV28 and TRBJ2-5, with 7 bases matching TRBD1. Germline assignment: CDR1 MDHEN and CDR2 SYDVKM. V lost 6 bases, J lost 5 bases, and 9 bases stayed unmatched. The CDR3 loop spans 14 amino acids. In nucleotides, the CDR3 is TGTGCCAGCAGCCCCACCGACAGGGTCGAGACCCAGTACTTC. This codes for CASSPTDRVETQYF.

The chain uses TRBV10-3 and TRBJ1-3; the match to TRBD1 covers 7 bases. J gave up 0 bases and V 10 bases, and 6 bases lay outside the gene matches. The CDR3 is 14 residues long. From germline, CDR1 is ENHRY and CDR2 SYGVKD. The CDR3 spells CATDRVLSGNTIYF. For the CDR3, the DNA is TGTGCCACCGACAGGGTCCTCTCTGGAAACACCATATATTTT.

This clone was seen a few times. The J gene is TRBJ2-3, the V gene TRBV14; tentative D call: TRBD1 (5 bases). In germline, CDR1 is SGHDN, CDR2 FVKESK. The V end lost 5 bases, the J end lost 0 bases, and 15 bases lay between the germline ends. The CDR3 length is 16 residues. CDR3 DNA sequence: TGTGCCAGCAGCGAAACAGGCCGTACTAGCACAGATACGCAGTATTTT. It encodes CASSETGRTSTDTQYF.

This clone came up once. The rearrangement joins TRBV4-3 to TRBJ2-3; TRBD1 might be the D (6 bases). Germline CDR1 reads LGHNA; CDR2 reads YSLEER. The CDR3 extends over 15 amino acids. V lost 0 bases and J lost 3, with 10 bases in between. CDR3: CASSQDRGRTDTQYF. The CDR3 DNA reads TGCGCCAGCAGCCAAGACAGGGGAAGGACAGATACGCAGTATTTT.

The CDR3 DNA sequence: TGTGCCAGCAGTTTATGGGCTAGCGGGGGGCGGGCAGATACGCAGTATTTT. Residues: CASSLWASGGRADTQYF. The genes are TRBV28 and TRBJ2-3; 11 bases map to TRBD2. The J segment lost 4 bases and the V segment lost 0 bases, leaving 6 bases of the junction unmatched. CDR1 MDHEN and CDR2 SYDVKM come from the germline V gene. CDR3 length equals 17 residues.

This clone has just a few counts. This sequence joins TRBV4-1 and TRBJ2-7; possible D gene TRBD1, 5 bases. CDR3 length: 16 amino acids. V gave up 0 bases and J gave up 0 bases, with 12 bases separating them. CDR1 is MGHRA, CDR2 YSYEKL, per germline. In DNA form, the CDR3 reads TGCGCCAGCAGCCAAGACTCAGGGTCCCCCTCCTACGAGCAGTACTTC. This sequence encodes CASSQDSGSPSYEQYF.

This clone was seen just once. The chain employs TRBV11-3 and TRBJ1-6; 7 bases line up with TRBD1. Trimming at V came to 0 bases and at J to 9 bases, leaving 11 bases not matched to a gene. Germline-derived CDR1 and CDR2 are SGHNT and YENEEA. This CDR3 has 17 amino acids. CDR3 sequence reads: CASSLDLLGQTISPLHF. In DNA form, the CDR3 reads TGTGCCAGCAGCTTAGACCTCCTGGGACAGACAATTTCACCCCTCCACTTT.

The chain couples TRBV5-5 to TRBJ2-2; 8 positions agree with TRBD1. CDR1 is SGHKS and CDR2 is YYEKEE in the germline V gene (reference sequence). V gave up 5 bases and J gave up 4 bases; unmatched junction bases: 10. The CDR3 loop spans 16 amino acids. This chain's CDR3 is CASRSGQVISTGELFF. The CDR3 DNA reads as TGTGCCAGCAGGTCGGGACAGGTTATTTCCACCGGGGAGCTGTTTTTT.

Comment on this clone: Germline and junction disagree at one end, which may indicate a read error. The chain links TRBV7-9 to TRBJ2-2, with 9 positions matching TRBD2. The CDR3 covers 16 residues. CDR1 and CDR2 from the germline V gene are SEHNR and FQNEAQ (reference sequence). The CDR3 is CSSSLGPRGGLGELFF. The CDR3 nucleotides read TGTTCCAGCAGCTTAGGACCGCGGGGGGGCCTCGGGGAGCTGTTTTTT. Based on the CDR3 plus reference TRBV7-9 and TRBJ2-2, the full variable domain is DTGVSQNPRHKITKRGQNVTFRCDPISEHNRLYWYRQTLGQGPEFLTYFQNEAQLEKSRLLSDRFSAERPKGSFSTLEIQRTEQGDSAMYLCSSSLGPRGGLGELFFGEGSRLTVL.

The chain combines TRBV6-1 with TRBJ1-3, with D unclear. Germline loops: CDR1 MNHNS, CDR2 SASEGT. The CDR3 spans 16 residues. Between the trimmed V and J ends, which lost 2 bases and 0 bases, there was a span of 11 bases. The CDR3 DNA is TGTGCCAGCAGTGAAACAGCACCTCGCTCTGGAAACACCATATATTTT. Protein: CASSETAPRSGNTIYF.

The chain carries TRBV28 and TRBJ2-1; 11 positions match TRBD2. The germline V gene has CDR1 MDHEN and CDR2 SYDVKM. The J segment lost 4 bases and the V segment lost 4 bases, leaving 6 bases of the junction unmatched. This CDR3 spans 16 amino acids. In DNA, the CDR3 is TGTGCCAGCAGTTCGGCTAGCGGGGGGAATTACAATGAGCAGTTCTTC. It encodes CASSSASGGNYNEQFF.

The chain recombines TRBV9 with TRBJ1-1; tentative D call: TRBD1 (6 bases). Looked up from germline, CDR1 is SGDLS and CDR2 is YYNGEE. V was clipped by 3 bases and J by 5 bases, with 11 bases between them. This CDR3 is 13 amino acids long. Written as DNA, the CDR3 is TGTGCCAGCAGCGAGGGGGGAGGGACTGAAGCTTTCTTT. Residues: CASSEGGGTEAFF.

This clone showed up just once. The rearrangement joins TRBV30 to TRBJ1-1, with 9 bases fitting TRBD1. The junction had 7 bases not matched to a gene; V was cut back by 7 bases and J by 4 bases. The CDR3 has 13 amino acids. In germline, CDR1 is GTSNPN, CDR2 SVGIG (reference sequence). The CDR3 nucleotides are TGTGCCTCCCACAGGGGGCAGGCCACTGAAGCTTTCTTT. Its protein is CASHRGQATEAFF.

In nucleotides, the CDR3 is TGTGCCAGCGGATCTCGGGCAGGGGTCATGAACACTGAAGCTTTCTTT. Amino acid sequence: CASGSRAGVMNTEAFF. V and J are TRBV6-6 and TRBJ1-1; D is possibly TRBD1 (6 bases). The CDR3 has 16 residues. The V gene lost 8 bases and the J gene lost 0 bases, with 19 bases spanning the gap. From germline, CDR1 is MNHNY and CDR2 SVGAGI (reference sequence).

CDR3 bases: TGCAGCGTTAAGGAGGGACGGGAGACCCAGTACTTC. The encoded protein is CSVKEGRETQYF. V and J are TRBV29-1 and TRBJ2-5, with a weak D call TRBD2 (6 bases). Trimming shortened V by 5 bases and J by 5 bases, and 12 bases separated the two germline ends. The germline CDR1 and CDR2 sequences are SQVTM and ANQGSEA. CDR3 length: 12 residues.

In its sample, this clone was seen a few times. J is TRBJ1-6 and V is TRBV18, with 8 bases lining up with TRBD1. J gave up 0 bases and V 5 bases, and 6 bases lay outside the gene matches. The germline V gene encodes CDR1 KGHSH and CDR2 LQKENI. CDR3 length: 17 amino acids. The CDR3 DNA is TGTGCCAGCTCATCTCAGGGGGCCGACTCCTATAATTCACCCCTCCACTTT. Its protein product is CASSSQGADSYNSPLHF.